The 17 T cell receptor beta chains reported below all come from one sample, sequenced in a study of CD4 and CD8 cells across lung adenocarcinoma regions. TCRdb called the PCR reads again in MiXCR, with one record for every CDR3 protein. Of around 1,900 distinct CDR3 sequences in the sample, around 57% were seen once. Source material: CD4+ T cells from the margin of a lung tumor. These receptors originate from a female donor with lung adenocarcinoma. The CD4 and CD8 labels of this study may be unreliable.

Concerning this clonotype: One base away lies a much larger clone, so this may be a sequencing read error. This rearrangement joins TRBV6-5 to TRBJ2-5, with 8 bases fitting TRBD2. The end of the DNA fits TRBJ2-1 better, so the J call may be wrong. The CDR3 contains 15 residues. Germline loops: CDR1 MNHEY, CDR2 SVGAGI. The CDR3 DNA follows: TGTGCCAGCAGTTTGGGACTAGAGGGTACCTACGAGCAGTTCTTC. Its protein product is CASSLGLEGTYEQFF.

This clonotype was observed a single time. The V call is TRBV6-1, the J call TRBJ2-3; 8 bases are a match to TRBD1. The germline gives CDR1 MNHNS, CDR2 SASEGT. This CDR3 contains 14 residues. V lost 8 bases to trimming and J lost 6 bases; unmatched junction nucleotides: 10. CDR3 bases: TGTGCCAGCCGACAGGGGCGGGAAGGGGATACGCAGTATTTT. Amino acids: CASRQGREGDTQYF.

Details on this clonotype: At one of its ends the junction is not consistent with the germline gene, which may arise from a read error. The chain is built from TRBV10-2 and TRBJ2-3, with D possibly matching TRBD1 (6 bases). The CDR3 extends over 13 amino acids. Germline V CDR1 and CDR2: WSHSY, SAAADI. CDR3 in amino acids: CARGMTGVNMQYF. As DNA, the CDR3 is TGCGCCAGGGGGATGACAGGCGTAAATATGCAGTACTTT.

V usage is TRBV6-1 and J usage is TRBJ2-5, with a possible D match to TRBD2 (5 bases). CDR1 and CDR2 (germline): MNHNS, SASEGT. This CDR3 is built from 15 residues. V was trimmed by 4 bases and J by 11 bases, leaving 23 bases between them. CDR3 in amino acids: CASSAGGGPYNEQYF. DNA for the CDR3: TGTGCCAGCAGTGCCGGCGGAGGACCCTACAATGAGCAGTACTTC.

The rearrangement uses TRBV27 and TRBJ2-4, with a possible D match to TRBD2 (6 bases). Germline loops: CDR1 MNHEY, CDR2 SMNVEV (reference sequence). V dropped 8 bases and J dropped 13 bases, with 27 bases sitting between them. This CDR3 spans 15 amino acids. The chain's CDR3 is CASGNRGGDGNTQYF. The CDR3 DNA sequence: TGTGCCAGCGGCAACCGGGGCGGGGACGGAAACACCCAGTACTTC.

This rearrangement joins TRBV6-5 to TRBJ2-5, with 11 bases identical to TRBD1. The V segment lost 6 bases and the J segment 4 bases; nucleotides outside the gene matches: 10. In germline, CDR1 is MNHEY, CDR2 SVGAGI. The CDR3 contains 16 residues. CDR3: CASSYGTGGFGETQYF. As DNA, the CDR3 is TGTGCCAGCAGCTATGGGACAGGGGGATTCGGAGAGACCCAGTACTTC.

This clonotype has a handful of counts. The junction does not match germline at one end; this may be a read error. The V gene is TRBV6-1, the J gene TRBJ2-1; TRBD1 agrees at 9 bases. CDR1 MNHNS and CDR2 SASEGT come from the germline V gene. The CDR3 extends over 12 amino acids. The CDR3 protein is CASSEYRTGAYF. The DNA of the CDR3 is TGTGCCAGCAGTGAATATCGGACAGGGGCGTACTTC.

This clonotype has a handful of counts. The genes are TRBV7-6 and TRBJ1-5; D possibly corresponds to TRBD1 (6 bases). Trimming removed 5 bases at V and 3 bases at J, with 11 bases between. This CDR3 spans 14 amino acids. Germline-derived CDR1 and CDR2 are SGHVS and FNYEAQ. The chain's CDR3 is CASSLSGHNQPQHF. In DNA, the CDR3 is TGTGCCAGCAGCCTTTCGGGACACAATCAGCCCCAGCATTTT. The variable domain in full, completed from reference TRBV7-6 and TRBJ1-5, reads GAGVSQSPRYKVTKRGQDVALRCDPISGHVSLYWYRQALGQGPEFLTYFNYEAQQDKSGLPNDRFSAERPEGSISTLTIQRTEQRDSAMYRCASSLSGHNQPQHFGDGTRLSIL.

The chain uses TRBV6-1 and TRBJ1-6; 7 nucleotides match TRBD1. With 7 bases clipped from V and 4 bases from J, the junction kept 7 bases outside the gene matches. Germline V gives CDR1 MNHNS, CDR2 SASEGT. The CDR3 has 15 amino acids. The CDR3 coding sequence is TGTGCCAGCACGCACCTGGGACAGTATAATTCACCCCTCCACTTT. It specifies CASTHLGQYNSPLHF.

The DNA for the CDR3 is TGTGCCAGCAGTTGGACGAAAACGGACAATGAGCAGTTCTTC. Translation: CASSWTKTDNEQFF. V and J are TRBV27 and TRBJ2-1; D call uncertain. This CDR3 is 14 amino acids long. The V end was cut by 4 bases, the J end by 5 bases, with 12 bases between. Germline assignment: CDR1 MNHEY and CDR2 SMNVEV (reference sequence).

The chain employs TRBV11-2 and TRBJ2-4, with TRBD2 as a possible D gene (6 bases). The DNA matches TRBJ2-7 better at its end, which makes the J call doubtful. CDR1 is SGHAT, CDR2 FQNNGV, per germline. The CDR3 spans 13 residues. CDR3 sequence: CASTSWGEYEQYF. The DNA for the CDR3 is TGTGCCAGCACTTCTTGGGGGGAGTACGAGCAGTACTTC.

The chain uses TRBV6-5 and TRBJ2-4; 10 nucleotides align to TRBD2. The end of the DNA aligns better with TRBJ2-7, so the J call may be wrong. The length of the CDR3 is 16 residues. CDR1 MNHEY and CDR2 SVGAGI come from the germline V gene. CDR3 residues: CASSYSRTSGTYEQYF. As DNA, the CDR3 is TGTGCCAGCAGTTACTCGCGGACTAGCGGAACCTACGAGCAGTACTTC.

This clonotype has just a few counts. The rearrangement links TRBV6-1 to TRBJ2-5; D perhaps matches TRBD1 (8 bases). CDR3 length equals 18 residues. With 8 bases removed from V and 5 bases from J, the gap between germline ends came to 30 bases. Germline CDR1 is MNHNS and CDR2 is SASEGT. CDR3 amino acids: CASGGGQGARLWGETQYF. CDR3 sequence (DNA): TGTGCCAGCGGGGGGGGGCAGGGGGCACGTCTGTGGGGCGAGACCCAGTACTTC.

This chain joins TRBV5-1 and TRBJ2-5; no firm D call. The CDR3 sequence is 13 residues long. Trimming cost V 1 base and J 5 bases, with 9 bases left between them. Germline V lookup: CDR1 SGHRS, CDR2 YFSETQ. This CDR3 is CASSLSNRETQYF. The CDR3 DNA sequence: TGCGCCAGCAGCTTGTCCAATCGGGAGACCCAGTACTTC.

The sample holds a few counts of this clonotype. This chain connects TRBV27 to TRBJ2-7; D ambiguous. The V gene lost 8 bases and the J gene lost 0 bases, with 11 bases spanning the gap. Germline lookup yields CDR1 MNHEY and CDR2 SMNVEV (reference sequence). This CDR3 has 13 amino acids. As DNA, the CDR3 is TGTGCCAGCTGGACCATGAGCTCCTACGAGCAGTACTTC. This codes for CASWTMSSYEQYF.

The CDR3 reads CASSLSSRGNYNEQFF. Written as DNA, the CDR3 is TGTGCCAGCAGTTTATCATCCCGGGGTAACTACAATGAGCAGTTCTTC. The chain combines TRBV27 with TRBJ2-1; a weak D match, TRBD2 (5 bases). Trimming pared 0 bases from V and 3 bases from J, leaving 12 bases between. Germline loops: CDR1 MNHEY, CDR2 SMNVEV (reference sequence). CDR3 length: 16 residues.

The J gene is TRBJ2-3, the V gene TRBV10-3, with TRBD2 matching 8 bases. The CDR3 is 12 amino acids. Germline V lookup: CDR1 ENHRY, CDR2 SYGVKD. V gave up 11 bases and J gave up 8 bases; unmatched junction bases: 9. The CDR3 loop is CASGTRSGTQYF. CDR3 nucleotide sequence: TGTGCCTCCGGGACTAGATCTGGTACGCAGTATTTT.